Listed below are T cell receptor beta chains from one sample, sequenced in a study of blood T cell repertoires in COVID-19. Sequenced by immunoSEQ multiplex PCR; TCRdb stores in-frame clones only, minus some. The sample has about 190,000 clones; less than 85% are singletons. The specimen was PBMCs or T cells enriched from blood (not recorded which). Receptor source: a woman under 40 who had recovered from COVID-19. Each CDR3 is given with its conserved first and last residue. D genes are given only for firm matches. Not every row has a clone size; where given, it reads once, few, many or a size class.

J gene: TRBJ1-6
D gene: .
clone size: .
CDR3 length: 14
V gene: TRBV18
CDR3 protein: CASSPQGGDSPLHF
CDR3 DNA: TGTGCCAGCTCCCCCCAAGGCGGGGATTCACCCCTCCACTTT

J gene: TRBJ2-7
D gene: .
clone size: few
CDR3 length: 15
V gene: TRBV6-5
CDR3 protein: CASSGMRVLGREQYF
CDR3 DNA: TGTGCCAGCAGCGGAATGAGGGTTCTTGGGAGAGAGCAGTACTTC

J gene: TRBJ1-5
D gene: TRBD1
clone size: .
CDR3 length: 15
V gene: TRBV2
CDR3 protein: CASNYGTGLGQPQHF
CDR3 DNA: TGTGCCAGCAACTACGGGACAGGGTTGGGTCAGCCCCAGCATTTT

J gene: TRBJ1-4
D gene: .
clone size: .
CDR3 length: 11
V gene: TRBV10-2
CDR3 protein: CASSVSEKLFF
CDR3 DNA: TGCGCCAGCAGTGTTAGTGAAAAACTGTTTTTT

J gene: TRBJ1-1
D gene: .
clone size: .
CDR3 length: 15
V gene: TRBV28
CDR3 protein: CASSFKDSENTEAFF
CDR3 DNA: TGTGCCAGCAGTTTCAAGGACAGTGAAAACACTGAAGCTTTCTTT

J gene: TRBJ2-1
D gene: TRBD2
clone size: once
CDR3 length: 14
V gene: TRBV7-9
CDR3 protein: CASILAGGLNEQFF
CDR3 DNA: TGTGCCAGCATCCTAGCGGGAGGGCTAAATGAGCAGTTCTTC

J gene: TRBJ1-5
D gene: .
clone size: .
CDR3 length: 15
V gene: TRBV18
CDR3 protein: CASSPPGGVGQPQHF
CDR3 DNA: TGTGCCAGCTCACCACCGGGAGGGGTGGGACAGCCCCAGCATTTT

J gene: TRBJ1-3
D gene: TRBD1
clone size: few
CDR3 length: 15
V gene: TRBV5-6
CDR3 protein: CASSRRGDRVNTIYF
CDR3 DNA: TGTGCCAGCAGCCGGAGGGGGGACAGGGTGAACACCATATATTTT

J gene: TRBJ2-1
D gene: TRBD2
clone size: .
CDR3 length: 20
V gene: TRBV12-5
CDR3 protein: CASGLVLSTSGGSSYNEQFF
CDR3 DNA: TGTGCTAGTGGTTTGGTACTTTCCACTAGCGGGGGTAGCTCCTACAATGAGCAGTTCTTC

J gene: TRBJ1-2
D gene: TRBD1
clone size: .
CDR3 length: 16
V gene: TRBV11-2
CDR3 protein: CASSLFSAGGNGGYTF
CDR3 DNA: TGTGCCAGCAGCTTATTCTCGGCAGGGGGCAATGGTGGCTACACCTTC

J gene: TRBJ2-3
D gene: .
clone size: .
CDR3 length: 14
V gene: TRBV6-2/TRBV6-3
CDR3 protein: CASSDGVRTDTQYF
CDR3 DNA: TGTGCCAGCAGTGACGGGGTTAGGACAGATACGCAGTATTTT

J gene: TRBJ1-5
D gene: TRBD1
clone size: .
CDR3 length: 13
V gene: TRBV28
CDR3 protein: CASSWTGSQPQHF
CDR3 DNA: TGTGCCAGCAGTTGGACAGGGAGTCAGCCCCAGCATTTT

J gene: TRBJ1-1
D gene: .
clone size: .
CDR3 length: 11
V gene: TRBV6-5
CDR3 protein: CASRSNTEAFF
CDR3 DNA: TGTGCCAGCAGATCTAACACTGAAGCTTTCTTT

J gene: TRBJ1-1
D gene: TRBD1
clone size: few
CDR3 length: 14
V gene: TRBV19
CDR3 protein: CASSMTGRNTEAFF
CDR3 DNA: TGTGCCAGTAGTATGACAGGGAGGAACACTGAAGCTTTCTTT

J gene: TRBJ1-1
D gene: TRBD1
clone size: .
CDR3 length: 17
V gene: TRBV28
CDR3 protein: CASSLIGQGHGNTEAFF
CDR3 DNA: TGTGCCAGCAGTTTGATAGGACAGGGCCATGGGAACACTGAAGCTTTCTTT

J gene: TRBJ2-3
D gene: TRBD2
clone size: .
CDR3 length: 19
V gene: TRBV2
CDR3 protein: CASSEWTSGSEALSDTQYF
CDR3 DNA: TGTGCCAGCAGTGAATGGACTAGCGGGAGCGAAGCCCTCTCAGATACGCAGTATTTT

J gene: TRBJ1-2
D gene: .
clone size: .
CDR3 length: 15
V gene: TRBV28
CDR3 protein: CASSLPQGIGYGYTF
CDR3 DNA: TGTGCCAGCAGTCTCCCTCAGGGAATAGGCTATGGCTACACCTTC

J gene: TRBJ2-7
D gene: TRBD2
clone size: .
CDR3 length: 13
V gene: TRBV5-8
CDR3 protein: CASTGLAAYEQYF
CDR3 DNA: TGTGCCAGCACCGGACTAGCGGCATACGAGCAGTACTTC

J gene: TRBJ2-5
D gene: .
clone size: once
CDR3 length: 12
V gene: TRBV20-1
CDR3 protein: CSASPGQETQYF
CDR3 DNA: TGCAGTGCTAGTCCAGGTCAAGAGACCCAGTACTTC

J gene: TRBJ2-6
D gene: .
clone size: .
CDR3 length: 15
V gene: TRBV28
CDR3 protein: CASTLGGAGANVLTF
CDR3 DNA: TGTGCCAGCACCCTAGGGGGGGCTGGGGCCAACGTCCTGACTTTC

J gene: TRBJ2-3
D gene: TRBD2
clone size: many
CDR3 length: 16
V gene: TRBV5-1
CDR3 protein: CASSWRAGVGTDTQYF
CDR3 DNA: TGCGCCAGCAGCTGGCGGGCGGGAGTTGGCACAGATACGCAGTATTTT

J gene: TRBJ2-2
D gene: TRBD1
clone size: once
CDR3 length: 15
V gene: TRBV11-3
CDR3 protein: CASSFDTGASGELFF
CDR3 DNA: TGTGCCAGCAGCTTCGATACAGGGGCGTCCGGGGAGCTGTTTTTT

J gene: TRBJ2-7
D gene: TRBD2
clone size: once
CDR3 length: 15
V gene: TRBV7-6
CDR3 protein: CASTMIAGGTYEQYF
CDR3 DNA: TGTGCCAGCACTATGATAGCGGGAGGAACCTACGAGCAGTACTTC

J gene: TRBJ2-7
D gene: .
clone size: .
CDR3 length: 13
V gene: TRBV27
CDR3 protein: CASSLGSFYEQYF
CDR3 DNA: TGTGCCAGCAGTTTGGGCTCCTTCTACGAGCAGTACTTC

J gene: TRBJ1-2
D gene: .
clone size: few
CDR3 length: 14
V gene: TRBV5-8
CDR3 protein: CASSQAGRHYGYTF
CDR3 DNA: TGTGCCAGCAGCCAGGCGGGAAGGCACTATGGCTACACCTTC

J gene: TRBJ1-1
D gene: .
clone size: .
CDR3 length: 12
V gene: TRBV7-2
CDR3 protein: CASSPVGGQAFF
CDR3 DNA: TGTGCCAGCAGCCCTGTCGGGGGGCAAGCTTTCTTT

J gene: TRBJ1-5
D gene: .
clone size: .
CDR3 length: 13
V gene: TRBV6-1
CDR3 protein: CASSEAPDRPQHF
CDR3 DNA: TGTGCCAGCAGTGAGGCCCCGGACAGACCCCAGCATTTT

J gene: TRBJ1-2
D gene: .
clone size: .
CDR3 length: 15
V gene: TRBV5-5
CDR3 protein: CASSLDGVYSYGYTF
CDR3 DNA: TGTGCCAGCAGCTTGGACGGAGTCTATAGCTATGGCTACACCTTC

J gene: TRBJ2-5
D gene: TRBD2
clone size: .
CDR3 length: 19
V gene: TRBV5-1
CDR3 protein: CASSLGVGAAGGPRETQYF
CDR3 DNA: TGCGCCAGCAGCTTGGGAGTGGGAGCCGCGGGGGGGCCAAGGGAGACCCAGTACTTC

J gene: TRBJ2-1
D gene: .
clone size: .
CDR3 length: 14
V gene: TRBV28
CDR3 protein: CASSFSQGNNEQFF
CDR3 DNA: TGTGCCAGCAGTTTTTCACAGGGAAACAATGAGCAGTTCTTC

J gene: TRBJ2-6
D gene: .
clone size: many
CDR3 length: 14
V gene: TRBV6-4
CDR3 protein: CASTGNSGANVLTF
CDR3 DNA: TGTGCCAGCACCGGGAACTCTGGGGCCAACGTCCTGACTTTC

J gene: TRBJ1-1
D gene: TRBD1
clone size: .
CDR3 length: 12
V gene: TRBV12-5
CDR3 protein: CASGQGGTEAFF
CDR3 DNA: TGTGCTAGCGGACAGGGGGGTACTGAAGCTTTCTTT

J gene: TRBJ1-2
D gene: TRBD1
clone size: .
CDR3 length: 13
V gene: TRBV6-5
CDR3 protein: CASSTRQGGGYTF
CDR3 DNA: TGTGCCAGCAGCACACGACAGGGTGGTGGCTACACCTTC

J gene: TRBJ2-2
D gene: .
clone size: .
CDR3 length: 14
V gene: TRBV13
CDR3 protein: CASSLGVVTGELFF
CDR3 DNA: TGTGCCAGCAGCTTAGGGGTAGTGACCGGGGAGCTGTTTTTT

J gene: TRBJ2-5
D gene: .
clone size: once
CDR3 length: 10
V gene: TRBV28
CDR3 protein: CAILGETQYF
CDR3 DNA: TGTGCCATCCTCGGAGAGACCCAGTACTTC

J gene: TRBJ2-1
D gene: .
clone size: .
CDR3 length: 12
V gene: TRBV3-1/TRBV3-2
CDR3 protein: CASRGRSNEQFF
CDR3 DNA: TGTGCCAGCAGGGGGCGGTCCAATGAGCAGTTCTTC

J gene: TRBJ2-1
D gene: .
clone size: .
CDR3 length: 15
V gene: TRBV6-5
CDR3 protein: CASSLQGISHNEQFF
CDR3 DNA: TGTGCCAGCAGTTTGCAGGGAATATCTCACAATGAGCAGTTCTTC

J gene: TRBJ1-6
D gene: TRBD1
clone size: .
CDR3 length: 15
V gene: TRBV11-2
CDR3 protein: CASSLGTGLNSPLHF
CDR3 DNA: TGTGCCAGCAGCCTCGGGACAGGGCTTAATTCACCCCTCCACTTT

J gene: TRBJ1-1
D gene: .
clone size: .
CDR3 length: 12
V gene: TRBV6-5
CDR3 protein: CATSSGRTEAFF
CDR3 DNA: TGTGCCACCTCGAGTGGGAGAACTGAAGCTTTCTTT

J gene: TRBJ1-5
D gene: TRBD1
clone size: .
CDR3 length: 15
V gene: TRBV28
CDR3 protein: CASSTGGGSNQPQHF
CDR3 DNA: TGTGCCAGCAGCACAGGGGGCGGAAGCAATCAGCCCCAGCATTTT

J gene: TRBJ2-2
D gene: TRBD2
clone size: .
CDR3 length: 16
V gene: TRBV9
CDR3 protein: CASSALGLANTGELFF
CDR3 DNA: TGTGCCAGCAGCGCCCTGGGACTAGCGAACACCGGGGAGCTGTTTTTT

J gene: TRBJ1-6
D gene: TRBD1
clone size: .
CDR3 length: 14
V gene: TRBV27
CDR3 protein: CASSHRGRFSPLHF
CDR3 DNA: TGTGCCAGCAGTCACAGGGGGCGCTTCTCACCCCTCCACTTT

J gene: TRBJ1-1
D gene: .
clone size: .
CDR3 length: 16
V gene: TRBV4-2
CDR3 protein: CASSQFKGVQNTEAFF
CDR3 DNA: TGTGCCAGCAGCCAATTCAAGGGGGTCCAGAACACTGAAGCTTTCTTT

J gene: TRBJ1-5
D gene: .
clone size: .
CDR3 length: 16
V gene: TRBV19
CDR3 protein: CASSVRGRDSNQPQHF
CDR3 DNA: TGTGCCAGTAGTGTGAGAGGACGGGATAGCAATCAGCCCCAGCATTTT

J gene: TRBJ1-4
D gene: .
clone size: many
CDR3 length: 15
V gene: TRBV4-1
CDR3 protein: CASSQEPTDNEKLFF
CDR3 DNA: TGCGCCAGCAGCCAAGAGCCGACAGATAATGAAAAACTGTTTTTT

J gene: TRBJ2-1
D gene: .
clone size: once
CDR3 length: 16
V gene: TRBV4-1
CDR3 protein: CASSQVIADRYNEQFF
CDR3 DNA: TGCGCCAGCAGCCAAGTCATAGCGGACCGTTACAATGAGCAGTTCTTC

J gene: TRBJ1-6
D gene: .
clone size: .
CDR3 length: 14
V gene: TRBV6-5
CDR3 protein: CASSYVNGVGALHF
CDR3 DNA: TGTGCCAGCAGTTATGTCAACGGGGTCGGAGCCCTCCACTTT

J gene: TRBJ2-5
D gene: TRBD2
clone size: .
CDR3 length: 15
V gene: TRBV3-1/TRBV3-2
CDR3 protein: CASSLTSGRSETQYF
CDR3 DNA: TGTGCCAGCAGCCTGACTAGCGGGAGGTCGGAGACCCAGTACTTC

J gene: TRBJ1-5
D gene: TRBD1
clone size: .
CDR3 length: 13
V gene: TRBV10-2
CDR3 protein: CASTGQGNQPQHF
CDR3 DNA: TGCGCCAGCACGGGACAGGGAAATCAGCCCCAGCATTTT

J gene: TRBJ2-5
D gene: .
clone size: .
CDR3 length: 14
V gene: TRBV5-4
CDR3 protein: CASSLEGLEETQYF
CDR3 DNA: TGTGCCAGCAGCTTGGAGGGGTTAGAAGAGACCCAGTACTTC

J gene: TRBJ2-3
D gene: TRBD2
clone size: .
CDR3 length: 15
V gene: TRBV5-1
CDR3 protein: CASSPGGRSADTQYF
CDR3 DNA: TGCGCCAGCAGCCCGGGGGGTCGGAGCGCAGATACGCAGTATTTT

J gene: TRBJ1-4
D gene: .
clone size: few
CDR3 length: 11
V gene: TRBV3-1/TRBV3-2
CDR3 protein: CASSQREKLFF
CDR3 DNA: TGTGCCAGCAGCCAACGTGAAAAACTGTTTTTT